This TCR beta chain was captured in a study of blood T cell repertoires in COVID-19. Trimming removed 2 bases at V and 5 bases at J, with 12 bases between. Germline CDR1 and CDR2: LGHDT and YNNKEL (reference sequence). This CDR3 region has 14 residues. Assay used: immunoSEQ multiplex PCR; TCRdb lists only in-frame clones, some missing. The data hold about 150,000 clones, with about 80% observed a single time. The receptor comes from a woman aged 55-75 years with acute or convalescent COVID-19. Sequenced input: peripheral blood. This chain links TRBV3-1 (or the pseudogene TRBV3-2) with TRBJ1-2; tentative D call: TRBD1 (5 bases). The CDR3 sequence: CASSQLRGGYGYTF. CDR3 DNA: TGTGCCAGCAGCCAATTGAGGGGAGGGTATGGCTACACCTTC.